This TCR beta chain was captured in a study of spatial heterogeneity in lung cancer (dated by TCRdb to about 2019). For context, the study as a whole: Beta-chain transcripts were consistently detected in greater numbers than alpha-chain transcripts, which likely reflects a higher abundance of beta-chain transcripts. In the raw uncorrected reads, each unique combination of TCR and UMI appeared more than ten times on average. Nonsynonymous mutation counts, determined by whole-exome sequencing of tumor tissue, were related to features of the TCR repertoire. At surgery, both alpha and beta chains were TCR-sequenced in over 200 tumor regions, about 64 matched nontumor lung samples and over 50 PBMC samples. TCR alpha and beta repertoires were quantitatively compared across multiple tumor regions, matched nontumor lung and blood in non-small cell lung cancer.

This specimen's time point label, interpreted: sample taken at primary tumor resection. Whole RNA extracted from tumor and nontumor lung tissue, or from cryopreserved PBMC samples, was used for TCR sequencing without cell sorting. Samples were obtained from approximately 77 patients with early-stage, untreated non-small cell lung cancer from the lung TRACERx cohort. A patient was chosen for TCR sequencing only when enough RNA was available from at least two tumor regions. The CDR3 sequence holds 13 residues, the cysteine and phenylalanine included. Just the 39-base CDR3 DNA is kept, in frame starting at base 1. After removal of 3 bases from V and 3 bases from J, the junction retains 1 base not matched to a gene. CDR1 and CDR2, looked up from the germline V gene, are SQVTM and ANQGSEA. The protocol used for the library was 5' RACE. The sequencer listed for this sample is NextSeq 500. In the TCR library protocol, a unique molecular identifier was attached to each TCR cDNA molecule so that PCR and sequencing errors could be corrected. Under the source paper's analysis protocol: Decombinator tools were used for TCR identification, UMI-based error correction and CDR3 extraction. TCRs above a frequency of 2 per 1,000, corresponding to the top 1% of the tumor frequency distribution, were defined as expanded. Each repertoire was subsampled 100 times to 5,000 TCRs, after which Renyi diversity was computed with the R vegan package. CDR3 similarity networks were constructed using string-kernel similarity of amino acid triplets, with links drawn between CDR3s whose pairwise similarity was above 0.82. TCRdb trimmed the raw reads at Q25, called clones with MiXCR and kept productive beta chains. Duplicate CDR3 protein sequences are folded into a single record with the most common DNA and genes. What appears here as the V and J calls and clone size reflects TCRdb's work, not the paper's. This sample lists about 90,000 distinct CDR3 sequences; roughly 9.5% were detected once. Around 7% of the sample is in the top ten clones.

Study-level results and caveats: Ubiquitous expanded tumor TCRs showed up in blood more often at tumor resection than at routine follow-up. Confirming at a functional level the hypothesis that regional TCRs recognize regional mutations was considered to require additional single-cell paired TCR alpha and beta sequencing.

The table lists this clonotype with many counts. What antigen it recognizes has not been identified. Per-nucleotide qualities are absent, and no much larger clonotype sits a single base away. The rearrangement joined TRBV29-1 to TRBJ2-7, and TRBD1 matches 11 of the central bases. Specimen: PBMCs, collected at surgery. The receptor comes from a male donor with early-stage non-small cell lung cancer. The CDR3 reads CSVEGQGGYEQYF. In nucleotides, the sequence is TGCAGCGTTGAGGGACAGGGGGGCTACGAGCAGTACTTC.